Shown below are 22 T cell receptor beta chains from a single sample sequenced in a study of blood T cell repertoires in COVID-19. Here immunoSEQ multiplex PCR was the method, and the copy in TCRdb shows in-frame clones only, minus some. The table shows over 65,000 clones, with 81% occurring only once. The sequenced sample was peripheral blood. The origin of the receptors is a human donor in a cohort sampled during active COVID-19.

The V call is TRBV30, the J call TRBJ1-6, with D hard to call. CDR1 and CDR2 from the germline V gene are GTSNPN and SVGIG (reference sequence). This CDR3 contains 19 residues. With 1 base removed from V and 0 bases from J, the gap between germline ends came to 19 bases. The CDR3 here is CAWSAGLMILSSYNSPLHF. Written as DNA, the CDR3 is TGTGCCTGGAGTGCCGGGTTAATGATATTGAGCTCCTATAATTCACCCCTCCACTTT. Full variable domain (rest looked up from reference TRBV30 and TRBJ1-6): SQTIHQWPATLVQPVGSPLSLECTVEGTSNPNLYWYRQAAGRGLQLLFYSVGIGQISSEVPQNLSASRPQDRQFILSSKKLLLSDSGFYLCAWSAGLMILSSYNSPLHFGNGTRLTVT.

The chain recombines TRBV28 with TRBJ2-1, with 7 bases matching TRBD2. The trim removed 5 bases at V and 1 base at J, leaving 5 bases unmatched. The CDR3 has 15 residues. Germline V gene sequence: CDR1 MDHEN, CDR2 SYDVKM. CDR3 coding DNA: TGTGCCAGCAGTCCCCAAGCGGGATCCTACAATGAGCAGTTCTTC. It translates to CASSPQAGSYNEQFF.

The V gene is TRBV5-4, the J gene TRBJ2-1, with 12 nucleotides matching TRBD2. The CDR3 runs to 14 residues. Looked up from germline, CDR1 is SGHNT and CDR2 is YYREEE (reference sequence). Trimming removed 3 bases from V and 15 bases from J; junction bases left unmatched: 10. The CDR3 here is CASSSQLTSGGPFF. CDR3 coding DNA: TGTGCCAGCAGCTCGCAATTAACTAGCGGGGGGCCGTTCTTC.

The chain combines TRBV27 with TRBJ2-3; 13 bases match TRBD2. This CDR3 contains 15 residues. The junction had 4 bases not matched to a gene; V was cut back by 6 bases and J by 4 bases. Germline V gives CDR1 MNHEY, CDR2 SMNVEV (reference sequence). The CDR3 loop is CASRKLAGGADTQYF. The CDR3 nucleotides are TGTGCCAGCAGAAAACTAGCGGGAGGGGCAGATACGCAGTATTTT.

This clone was found once. The chain couples TRBV15 to TRBJ1-3; D is unclear. Trimming shortened V by 1 base and J by 4 bases, and 14 bases separated the two germline ends. The CDR3 totals 16 residues. Germline V gene data show CDR1 as LNHNV and CDR2 as YYDKDF (reference sequence). In nucleotides, the CDR3 is TGTGCCACCAGCAGAGGGGCGAGGGAATCGGGAAACACCATATATTTT. Translation gives CATSRGARESGNTIYF. Complete variable domain (other parts from reference TRBV15 and TRBJ1-3): DAMVIQNPRYQVTQFGKPVTLSCSQTLNHNVMYWYQQKSSQAPKLLFHYYDKDFNNEADTPDNFQSRRPNTSFCFLDIRSPGLGDTAMYLCATSRGARESGNTIYFGEGSWLTVV.

V and J are TRBV2 and TRBJ2-2; D gene uncertain. The V end lost 3 bases, the J end lost 1 base, and 6 bases lay between the germline ends. The germline gives CDR1 SNHLY, CDR2 FYNNEI. CDR3 length: 14 amino acids. CDR3 sequence (DNA): TGTGCCAGCAGTGAGCTACTGAACACCGGGGAGCTGTTTTTT. It is translated as CASSELLNTGELFF.

The chain uses TRBV7-7 and TRBJ2-3; a weak D match, TRBD1 (5 bases). V lost 5 bases to trimming and J lost 2 bases, with 14 bases between them. CDR1 is SSHAT and CDR2 is FNYEAQ in the germline V gene (reference sequence). This CDR3 region has 15 residues. This chain's CDR3 is CASSPMGPPTDTQYF. The CDR3 coding sequence is TGTGCCAGCAGCCCTATGGGGCCCCCCACAGATACGCAGTATTTT.

The chain employs TRBV6-6 and TRBJ1-4; TRBD1 matches at 7 bases. Unmatched junction bases numbered 4, after V lost 0 bases and J lost 3 bases. Germline lookup yields CDR1 MNHNY and CDR2 SVGAGI (reference sequence). The length of the CDR3 is 16 residues. CDR3 coding DNA: TGTGCCAGCAGTTACTCAGGGGGCGCGTCTAATGAAAAACTGTTTTTT. This gives the protein CASSYSGGASNEKLFF.

In its sample, this clone was seen a few times. The rearrangement uses TRBV4-3 and TRBJ1-2; 9 nucleotides agree with TRBD1. In germline, CDR1 is LGHNA, CDR2 YSLEER. V lost 1 base to trimming and J lost 0 bases; unmatched junction nucleotides: 9. The CDR3 is 18 amino acids. The CDR3 DNA follows: TGCGCCAGCAGCCAAGCCCCTGGGACAGGGCTTGCTAACTATGGCTACACCTTC. Translated, it gives CASSQAPGTGLANYGYTF.

The chain uses TRBV13 and TRBJ2-3, with 7 bases aligning to TRBD1. The CDR3 length is 19 residues. Germline-derived CDR1 and CDR2 are PRHDT and FYEKMQ (reference sequence). J gave up 2 bases and V 5 bases, and 19 bases lay outside the gene matches. CDR3 residues: CASSPLDPGQWNFTDTQYF. The DNA of the CDR3 is TGTGCCAGCAGCCCTTTGGATCCGGGACAGTGGAACTTCACAGATACGCAGTATTTT.

The rearrangement uses TRBV28 and TRBJ2-7; 10 bases are shared with TRBD2. In germline, CDR1 is MDHEN, CDR2 SYDVKM. The length of the CDR3 is 16 residues. After removal of 3 bases from V and 4 bases from J, the junction contained 9 bases not matched to a gene. CDR3 in amino acids: CASSFMTSGSPYEQYF. The CDR3 DNA reads as TGTGCCAGCAGTTTTATGACTAGCGGGTCCCCTTACGAGCAGTACTTC. Combining the CDR3 with reference TRBV28 and TRBJ2-7 gives the whole variable domain DVKVTQSSRYLVKRTGEKVFLECVQDMDHENMFWYRQDPGLGLRLIYFSYDVKMKEKGDIPEGYSVSREKKERFSLILESASTNQTSMYLCASSFMTSGSPYEQYFGPGTRLTVT.

V and J are TRBV10-3 and TRBJ2-7; 12 nucleotides align to TRBD2. Germline trimming cut 5 bases from V and 3 bases from J; bases unmatched to any gene: 17. The CDR3 consists of 19 residues. The germline CDR1 and CDR2 sequences are ENHRY and SYGVKD. CDR3 residues: CAISPEGTSGPRPNYEQYF. CDR3 bases: TGTGCCATCAGTCCCGAAGGGACTAGCGGGCCGAGGCCTAACTACGAGCAGTACTTC.

The V call is TRBV2, the J call TRBJ2-5; maybe TRBD2 (6 bases). Trimming removed 4 bases from V and 5 bases from J, with 20 bases in between. The CDR3 length is 16 residues. CDR1 and CDR2 (germline): SNHLY, FYNNEI. As DNA, the CDR3 is TGTGCCAGCAGTGCATCCCCGCCGAGCGGGTGGGAGACCCAGTACTTC. It encodes CASSASPPSGWETQYF.

The gene calls are TRBV6-6 and TRBJ1-1; D may be TRBD1 (5 bases). Per germline, CDR1 MNHNY and CDR2 SVGAGI (reference sequence). The germline V and J ends were trimmed by 10 bases and 3 bases, with 21 bases remaining between them. The CDR3 is 15 residues long. This CDR3 reads CATNQVGGMYTEAFF. The CDR3 DNA reads TGTGCCACAAACCAGGTGGGGGGAATGTACACTGAAGCTTTCTTT.

The chain carries TRBV18 and TRBJ1-1; 7 bases fit TRBD1. Germline V gives CDR1 KGHSH, CDR2 LQKENI. The CDR3 consists of 15 residues. J lost 6 bases, V lost 2 bases, and 9 bases had no gene match. The CDR3 DNA follows: TGTGCCAGCTCACCATATCGGGACAGAGACTCTGAAGCTTTCTTT. Translation gives CASSPYRDRDSEAFF.

The gene calls are TRBV28 and TRBJ2-5, with D possibly matching TRBD1 (7 bases). V was pared by 6 bases and J by 4 bases, with 18 bases between. This CDR3 contains 15 residues. Germline V gene sequence: CDR1 MDHEN, CDR2 SYDVKM. The CDR3 here is CASRPQGGGGETQYF. The CDR3 nucleotides are TGTGCCAGCAGACCCCAGGGGGGAGGAGGAGAGACCCAGTACTTC.

The chain carries TRBV5-4 and TRBJ1-1; 7 positions agree with TRBD1. V gave up 2 bases and J gave up 5 bases; unmatched junction bases: 6. The CDR3 sequence is 14 residues long. Germline V gene sequence: CDR1 SGHNT, CDR2 YYREEE (reference sequence). In DNA form, the CDR3 reads TGTGCCAGCAGCTTTGACAGGGTTCCGACTGAAGCTTTCTTT. Translating gives CASSFDRVPTEAFF. Complete variable domain (other parts from reference TRBV5-4 and TRBJ1-1): ETGVTQSPTHLIKTRGQQVTLRCSSQSGHNTVSWYQQALGQGPQFIFQYYREEENGRGNFPPRFSGLQFPNYSSELNVNALELDDSALYLCASSFDRVPTEAFFGQGTRLTVV.

This clone has just a few counts. The gene calls are TRBV19 and TRBJ1-3, with D possibly being TRBD1 (6 bases). The CDR3 covers 15 residues. Trimming removed 8 bases from V and 0 bases from J, with 14 bases in between. Germline assignment: CDR1 LNHDA and CDR2 SQIVND (reference sequence). The CDR3 coding sequence is TGTGCCAGTCTCGGACAGCGGAGCTCTGGAAACACCATATATTTT. Residues: CASLGQRSSGNTIYF.

The rearrangement joins TRBV14 to TRBJ2-1, with D possibly TRBD1 on 5 matching bases. Trimming removed 3 bases at V and 0 bases at J, with 12 bases between. Per germline, CDR1 SGHDN and CDR2 FVKESK. The CDR3 sequence is 16 residues long. CDR3 protein: CASSHLQESSYNEQFF. In DNA form, the CDR3 reads TGTGCCAGCAGCCACTTACAGGAATCCTCCTACAATGAGCAGTTCTTC.

This chain connects TRBV27 to TRBJ2-6, with D possibly being TRBD1 (6 bases). The CDR3 covers 16 residues. Trimming cost V 7 bases and J 2 bases, with 15 bases left between them. Per germline, CDR1 MNHEY and CDR2 SMNVEV (reference sequence). The CDR3 loop reads CASMGAGSPGANVLTF. CDR3 DNA sequence: TGTGCCAGCATGGGGGCAGGCTCCCCTGGGGCCAACGTCCTGACTTTC. Looking up the rest from reference TRBV27 and TRBJ2-6 gives the full variable domain: EAQVTQNPRYLITVTGKKLTVTCSQNMNHEYMSWYRQDPGLGLRQIYYSMNVEVTDKGDVPEGYKVSRKEKRNFPLILESPSPNQTSLYFCASMGAGSPGANVLTFGAGSRLTVL.

The J gene is TRBJ1-2, the V gene TRBV5-1; TRBD1 aligns across 9 bases. CDR3 length: 13 residues. Germline CDR1 and CDR2: SGHRS and YFSETQ. V lost 5 bases and J lost 4; bases outside the gene matches: 3. The CDR3 reads CASRQGQGYGYTF. The CDR3 DNA reads TGCGCCAGCAGACAGGGACAGGGCTATGGCTACACCTTC.

This clone was recorded once. The V call is TRBV18, the J call TRBJ2-7; the D gene is possibly TRBD2 (5 bases). The CDR3 contains 14 residues. The V and J ends lost 0 bases and 4 bases respectively, with 10 bases between them. Per the germline V gene, CDR1 is KGHSH and CDR2 is LQKENI. This CDR3 reads CASSPPGSGYEQYF. The CDR3 bases are TGTGCCAGCTCACCACCGGGGAGTGGATACGAGCAGTACTTC.